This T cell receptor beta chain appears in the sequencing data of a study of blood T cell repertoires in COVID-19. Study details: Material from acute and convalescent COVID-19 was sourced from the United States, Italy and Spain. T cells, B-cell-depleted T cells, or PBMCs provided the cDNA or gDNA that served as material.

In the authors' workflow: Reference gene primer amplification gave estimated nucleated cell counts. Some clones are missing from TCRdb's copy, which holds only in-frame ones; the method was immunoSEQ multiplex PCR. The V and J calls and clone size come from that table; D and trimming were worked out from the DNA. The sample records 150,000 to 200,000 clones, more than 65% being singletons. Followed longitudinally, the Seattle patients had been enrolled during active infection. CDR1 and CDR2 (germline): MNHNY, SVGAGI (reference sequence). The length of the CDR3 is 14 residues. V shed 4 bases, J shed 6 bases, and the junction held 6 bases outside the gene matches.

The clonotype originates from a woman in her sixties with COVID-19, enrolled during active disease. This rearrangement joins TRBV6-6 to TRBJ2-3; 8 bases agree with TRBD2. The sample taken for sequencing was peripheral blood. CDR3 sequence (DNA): TGTGCCAGCAGTTCAGCGGGAGCCGGGGATACGCAGTATTTT. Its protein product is CASSSAGAGDTQYF.